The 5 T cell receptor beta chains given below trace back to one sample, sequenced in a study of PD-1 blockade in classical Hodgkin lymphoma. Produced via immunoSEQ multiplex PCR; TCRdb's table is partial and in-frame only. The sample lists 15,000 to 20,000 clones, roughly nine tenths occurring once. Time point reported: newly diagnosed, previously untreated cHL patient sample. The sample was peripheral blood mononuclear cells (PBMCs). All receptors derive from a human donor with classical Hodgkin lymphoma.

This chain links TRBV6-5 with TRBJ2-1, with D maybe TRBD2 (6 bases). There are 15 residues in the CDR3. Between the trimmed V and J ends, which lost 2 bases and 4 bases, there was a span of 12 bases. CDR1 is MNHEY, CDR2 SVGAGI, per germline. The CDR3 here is CASSYGTYPYNEQFF. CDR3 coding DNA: TGTGCCAGCAGTTACGGGACTTACCCTTACAATGAGCAGTTCTTC.

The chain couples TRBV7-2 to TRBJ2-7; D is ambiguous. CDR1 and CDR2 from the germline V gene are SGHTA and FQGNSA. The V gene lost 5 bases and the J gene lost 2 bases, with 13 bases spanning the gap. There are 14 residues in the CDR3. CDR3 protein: CASSPTTKPYEQYF. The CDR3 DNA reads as TGTGCCAGCAGCCCGACCACCAAACCCTACGAGCAGTACTTC.

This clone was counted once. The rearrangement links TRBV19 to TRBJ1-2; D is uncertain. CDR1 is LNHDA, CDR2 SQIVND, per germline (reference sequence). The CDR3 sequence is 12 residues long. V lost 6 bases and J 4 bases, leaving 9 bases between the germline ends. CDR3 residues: CASSLVGYGYTF. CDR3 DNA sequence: TGTGCCAGTAGCCTAGTAGGCTATGGCTACACCTTC.

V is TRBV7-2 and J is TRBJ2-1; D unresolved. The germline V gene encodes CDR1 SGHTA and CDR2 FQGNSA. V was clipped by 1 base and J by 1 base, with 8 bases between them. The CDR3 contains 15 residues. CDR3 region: CASSLGLSSYNEQFF. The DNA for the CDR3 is TGTGCCAGCAGCTTAGGGCTGTCTTCCTACAATGAGCAGTTCTTC.

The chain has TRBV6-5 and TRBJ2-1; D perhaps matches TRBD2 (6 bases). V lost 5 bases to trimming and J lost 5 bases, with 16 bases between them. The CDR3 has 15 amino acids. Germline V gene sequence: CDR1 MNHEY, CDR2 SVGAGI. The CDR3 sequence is CASSTWGAGDNEQFF. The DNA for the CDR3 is TGTGCCAGCAGTACCTGGGGAGCGGGTGACAATGAGCAGTTCTTC.